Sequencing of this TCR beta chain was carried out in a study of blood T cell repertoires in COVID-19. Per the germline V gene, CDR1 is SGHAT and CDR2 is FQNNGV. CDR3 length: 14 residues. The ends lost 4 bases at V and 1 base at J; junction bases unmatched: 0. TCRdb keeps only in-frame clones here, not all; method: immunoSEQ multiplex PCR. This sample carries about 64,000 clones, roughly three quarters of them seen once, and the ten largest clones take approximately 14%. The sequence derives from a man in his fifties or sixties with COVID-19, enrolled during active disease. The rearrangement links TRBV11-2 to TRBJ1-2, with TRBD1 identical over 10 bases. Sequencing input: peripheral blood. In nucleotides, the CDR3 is TGTGCCAGCAGCTGGACAGGGGGTAACTATGGCTACACCTTC. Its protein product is CASSWTGGNYGYTF. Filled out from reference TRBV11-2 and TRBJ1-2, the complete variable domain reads EAGVAQSPRYKIIEKRQSVAFWCNPISGHATLYWYQQILGQGPKLLIQFQNNGVVDDSQLPKDRFSAERLKGVDSTLKIQPAKLEDSAVYLCASSWTGGNYGYTFGSGTRLTVV.